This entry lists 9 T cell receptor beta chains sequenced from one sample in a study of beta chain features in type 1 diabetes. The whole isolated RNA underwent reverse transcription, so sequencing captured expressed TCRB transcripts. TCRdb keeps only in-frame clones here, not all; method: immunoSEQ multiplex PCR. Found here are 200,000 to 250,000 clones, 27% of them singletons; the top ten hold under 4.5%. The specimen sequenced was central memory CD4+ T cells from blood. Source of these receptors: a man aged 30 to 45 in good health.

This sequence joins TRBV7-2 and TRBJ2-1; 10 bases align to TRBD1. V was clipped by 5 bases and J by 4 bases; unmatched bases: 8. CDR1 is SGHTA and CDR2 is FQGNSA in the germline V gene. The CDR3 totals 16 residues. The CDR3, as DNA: TGTGCCAGCAGCACCTCCGGGACAGGGGCTTACAATGAGCAGTTCTTC. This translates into CASSTSGTGAYNEQFF.

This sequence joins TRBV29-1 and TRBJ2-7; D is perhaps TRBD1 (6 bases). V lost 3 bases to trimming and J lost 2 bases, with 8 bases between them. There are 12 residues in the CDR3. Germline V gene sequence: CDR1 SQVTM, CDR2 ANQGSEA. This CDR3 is CSVDTGTYEQYF. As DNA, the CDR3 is TGCAGCGTTGATACAGGGACCTACGAGCAGTACTTC.

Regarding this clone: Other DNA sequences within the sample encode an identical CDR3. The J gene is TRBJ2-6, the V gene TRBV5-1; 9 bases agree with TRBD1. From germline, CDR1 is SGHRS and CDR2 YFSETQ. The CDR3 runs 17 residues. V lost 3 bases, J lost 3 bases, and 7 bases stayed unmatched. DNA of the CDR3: TGCGCCAGCAGCTCTGGACAGGGGAATCGTGGGGCCAACGTCCTGACTTTC. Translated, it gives CASSSGQGNRGANVLTF.

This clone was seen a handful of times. The CDR3 DNA reads TGCAGCGTTCAGGGAGGACCTGAAGCTTTCTTT. Its protein is CSVQGGPEAFF. The chain combines TRBV29-1 with TRBJ1-1, with D possibly matching TRBD1 (5 bases). CDR3 size: 11 residues. V was pared by 5 bases and J by 6 bases, with 10 bases between. Germline CDR1 and CDR2: SQVTM and ANQGSEA.

DNA for the CDR3: TGTGCCAGCAGTACTTTAGCGGGAAGGCTCGCTGGGGCCAACGTCCTGACTTTC. This codes for CASSTLAGRLAGANVLTF. The chain carries TRBV28 and TRBJ2-6; TRBD2 matches at 8 bases. Trimming cost V 5 bases and J 2 bases; bases outside gene matches: 11. Germline values: CDR1 MDHEN, CDR2 SYDVKM. The CDR3 covers 18 residues.

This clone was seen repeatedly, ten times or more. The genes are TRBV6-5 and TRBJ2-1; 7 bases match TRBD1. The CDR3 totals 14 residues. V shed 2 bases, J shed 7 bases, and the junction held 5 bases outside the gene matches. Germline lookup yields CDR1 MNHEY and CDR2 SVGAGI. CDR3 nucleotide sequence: TGTGCCAGCAGTTACGACAGGGTTCAAAATGAGCAGTTCTTC. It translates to CASSYDRVQNEQFF.

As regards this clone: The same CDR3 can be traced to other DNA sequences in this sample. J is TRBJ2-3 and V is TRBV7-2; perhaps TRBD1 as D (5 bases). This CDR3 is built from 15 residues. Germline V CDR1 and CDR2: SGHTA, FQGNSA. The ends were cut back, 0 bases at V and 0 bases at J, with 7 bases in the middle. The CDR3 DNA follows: TGTGCCAGCAGCTTAGCGCCAGGGAGCACAGATACGCAGTATTTT. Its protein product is CASSLAPGSTDTQYF.

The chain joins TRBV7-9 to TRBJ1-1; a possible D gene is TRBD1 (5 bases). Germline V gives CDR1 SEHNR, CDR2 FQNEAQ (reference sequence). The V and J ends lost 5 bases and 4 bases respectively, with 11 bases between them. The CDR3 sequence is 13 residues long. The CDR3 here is CASSPRDFTEAFF. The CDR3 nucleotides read TGTGCCAGCAGCCCCAGGGATTTCACTGAAGCTTTCTTT.

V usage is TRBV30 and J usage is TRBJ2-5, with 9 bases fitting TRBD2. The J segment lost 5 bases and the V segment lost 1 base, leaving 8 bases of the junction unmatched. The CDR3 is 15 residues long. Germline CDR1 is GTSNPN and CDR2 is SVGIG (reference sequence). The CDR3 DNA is TGTGCCTGGAGTGGGGGAGCGGGAGGTGGCGAGACCCAGTACTTC. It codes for CAWSGGAGGGETQYF.